Sequencing of this T cell receptor (beta chain) was carried out in a study of CD8+CD57+ T cells in acquired aplastic anemia (dated by TCRdb to between 2017 and 2018). A note on the overall study: A mean of 3.2 ug of DNA, ranging from about 0.17 to 30 ug, was extracted from sorted CD4+ and CD8+ cells. A CD8+CD57+ expansion meant a frequency higher than the mean frequency seen in healthy subjects. Findings and caveats that apply to the study as a whole: Although 25 to 30 CD8+ CDR3 sequences were shared by patients and controls, these sequences appeared highly expressed in patients and within the immunodominant clones of patients. Between patients and healthy controls, no significant difference in CD8+ Simpson's diversity was found (P=0.060).

TCR beta VDJ combination and CDR3 sequence profiling used genomic DNA as the template. TCR repertoire sequencing was run on an Illumina HiSeq 2000. Under the source paper's analysis protocol: Repertoire assessment relied on Simpson's diversity index, CDR3 size and DJ length profiles, and TRBV/TRBJ rearrangement plots. The immunodominant clone was defined as the most abundant DNA sequence in deep sequencing data. CDR3 amino acid sequences were checked for sharing across subjects and were also compared against the VDJdb database and published repertoires. TCRdb reworked the public reads: Q25 trimming with fastp, MiXCR clone assembly, productive beta chains retained. Identical CDR3 proteins give one entry, which carries the most common genes and DNA. These V and J calls derive from TCRdb rather than the authors' analysis. This sample comprises around 500,000 distinct CDR3 sequences, around 30% of them detected only once. Of the sample, around 0.82% is held by the ten largest clones.

Flow cytometry had shown CD8+CD57+ cell expansion in the patients selected for sequencing. All patients had severe acquired aplastic anemia diagnosed by International Study of Aplastic Anemia and Agranulocytosis and Camitta criteria. No therapy had been received by the patients at the time of blood sampling. TCR repertoires of sorted CD4+ and CD8+ blood T cells from severe aplastic anemia patients and healthy subjects were deep-sequenced in the study. Patients were enrolled in the USA under clinicaltrials.gov protocols 00001620, 01623167, 00001397, 00071045, 00081523 and 00961064. Ficoll-Paque density gradient centrifugation was used to isolate peripheral blood mononuclear cells. CD4+ and CD8+ T cells were sorted by FACS or magnetic beads before DNA extraction. On this clonotype itself: Its antigen target is currently unknown. No much larger clonotype is one base removed from it; base qualities were not supplied.

The material sequenced was sorted CD4+, CD8+, or CD8+CD57+ T cells (not recorded which) from PBMCs. The clonotype comes from a human donor with aplastic anemia.

In nucleotides, the sequence is TGTGCCAGCAGCCCTGGACTAGCATCGACCGGGGAGCTGTTTTTT. This codes for CASSPGLASTGELFF. The sequence is built from TRBV7-3 and TRBJ2-2; 8 bases in the junction line up with TRBD2. V and J are trimmed by 5 bases and 5 bases, and the gene matches miss 7 bases of the junction. The CDR3, cysteine through phenylalanine, is 15 amino acids long. Only the CDR3 DNA is retained, 45 bases long and in frame from the first base. CDR1 and CDR2 are read off the germline V gene as SGHTA and FQGTGA.